These 21 T cell receptor beta chains came from one sample sequenced in a study of Ad26.COV2.S vaccination and SARS-CoV-2 variants. The protocol was immunoSEQ multiplex PCR, while the TCRdb copy is restricted to in-frame clones and leaves out a portion. The sample lists 440,000 or so clones, about 92% occurring once. Treatment of the sample: around 19 received Ad26.COV2.S at low or high dose, single or two shots; about 5 received placebo; per-sample allocation not given. Day 63 following the first vaccine or placebo injection was when the samples were taken. The material was peripheral blood, obtained in a trial of Ad26.COV2.S vaccine versus placebo. Every receptor here comes from a person between 18 and 65 years old who received the Ad26.COV2.S COVID-19 vaccine or a placebo.

Only one count was recorded for this clone. The chain joins TRBV11-2 to TRBJ2-2; D is tentatively TRBD1 or TRBD2 (5 bases each). Germline CDR1 and CDR2: SGHAT and FQNNGV. This CDR3 has 17 residues. The V and J ends lost 1 base and 4 bases respectively, with 16 bases between them. CDR3 amino acids: CASSLGVAPGGTGELFF. Written as DNA, the CDR3 is TGTGCCAGCAGCTTAGGAGTAGCCCCTGGGGGCACCGGGGAGCTGTTTTTT.

The chain carries TRBV11-2 and TRBJ2-5; D is unresolved. Germline CDR1 is SGHAT and CDR2 is FQNNGV. The V end was cut by 0 bases, the J end by 5 bases, with 13 bases between. This CDR3 is 15 amino acids long. The CDR3, as DNA: TGTGCCAGCAGCTTAGATCGTCAAGTAGCCGAGACCCAGTACTTC. Translated, it gives CASSLDRQVAETQYF.

In DNA, the CDR3 is TGCGCCAGCAGCCCAGGGGATGGGGATACGCAGTATTTT. It encodes CASSPGDGDTQYF. The genes are TRBV5-1 and TRBJ2-3; weak D call: TRBD1 (6 bases). The V end was cut by 4 bases, the J end by 6 bases, with 12 bases between. Germline V gene data show CDR1 as SGHRS and CDR2 as YFSETQ. CDR3 length: 13 amino acids.

By proportion, this clone is medium-sized. V usage is TRBV19 and J usage is TRBJ2-7; TRBD2 agrees at 9 bases. The germline V gene has CDR1 LNHDA and CDR2 SQIVND (reference sequence). This CDR3 has 20 residues. The V gene end was trimmed by 4 bases and the J gene end by 2 bases; junction bases not matched to a gene: 21. The CDR3 loop is CASSRTTDVGVAGAPYEQYF. The CDR3 coding sequence is TGTGCCAGTAGTAGGACGACAGATGTTGGAGTAGCGGGAGCCCCCTACGAGCAGTACTTC. Drawing the rest from reference TRBV19 and TRBJ2-7, the complete variable domain is DGGITQSPKYLFRKEGQNVTLSCEQNLNHDAMYWYRQDPGQGLRLIYYSQIVNDFQKGDIAEGYSVSREKKESFPLTVTSAQKNPTAFYLCASSRTTDVGVAGAPYEQYFGPGTRLTVT.

The J gene is TRBJ1-4, the V gene TRBV11-2; maybe TRBD1 (5 bases). The CDR3 spans 13 residues. Germline assignment: CDR1 SGHAT and CDR2 FQNNGV. The V and J ends lost 5 bases and 7 bases respectively, with 11 bases between them. This CDR3 reads CASSLGTGEKLFF. In DNA form, the CDR3 reads TGTGCCAGCAGCCTCGGGACTGGTGAAAAACTGTTTTTT.

This chain connects TRBV9 to TRBJ2-1; D not certain. Per germline, CDR1 SGDLS and CDR2 YYNGEE. This CDR3 is 17 amino acids long. The V gene lost 0 bases and the J gene lost 6 bases, with 19 bases spanning the gap. The CDR3: CASSVGPSYPGSNEQFF. In nucleotides, the CDR3 is TGTGCCAGCAGCGTAGGCCCCTCCTACCCGGGTTCCAATGAGCAGTTCTTC.

V usage is TRBV6-5 and J usage is TRBJ2-2; a weak D match, TRBD1 (6 bases). CDR3 length: 13 residues. V lost 6 bases, J lost 4 bases, and 9 bases lay in between. The germline gives CDR1 MNHEY, CDR2 SVGAGI. CDR3 coding DNA: TGTGCCAGCAGGCGACAGGTCACCGGGGAGCTGTTTTTT. Protein product: CASRRQVTGELFF.

The chain links TRBV10-3 to TRBJ2-1; tentatively, D is TRBD1 (6 bases). Germline V gene sequence: CDR1 ENHRY, CDR2 SYGVKD. V lost 2 bases to trimming and J lost 8 bases, with 13 bases between them. The CDR3 has 14 amino acids. The CDR3 DNA reads as TGTGCCATCAGTGAGGTGGAACAGGGCCATGAGCAGTTCTTC. Its translation is CAISEVEQGHEQFF.

This chain links TRBV27 with TRBJ2-2; D perhaps matches TRBD1 (8 bases). The germline V gene encodes CDR1 MNHEY and CDR2 SMNVEV (reference sequence). CDR3 length equals 14 residues. Deletions cut 6 bases from V and 6 bases from J, with 14 bases between. Written as DNA, the CDR3 is TGTGCCAGCAGCAGGACAGGGAGGGCCGGGGAGCTGTTTTTT. As protein: CASSRTGRAGELFF.

The chain employs TRBV4-3 and TRBJ2-7, with D perhaps TRBD2 (6 bases). The V end lost 0 bases, the J end lost 6 bases, and 9 bases lay between the germline ends. This CDR3 is 13 amino acids long. Germline CDR1 and CDR2: LGHNA and YSLEER. CDR3 protein: CASSQDLGGEQYF. The CDR3 DNA reads TGCGCCAGCAGCCAAGATTTGGGGGGCGAGCAGTACTTC.

Worth noting for this clone: The sample carries other DNA sequences with the same CDR3. J is TRBJ1-2 and V is TRBV27; TRBD1 matches at 7 bases. Germline V lookup: CDR1 MNHEY, CDR2 SMNVEV (reference sequence). With V trimmed by 0 bases and J by 6 bases, 1 base remained unmatched. The CDR3 consists of 13 residues. CDR3 in DNA: TGTGCCAGCAGTTTATCAGGGGGCAATGGCTACACCTTC. Amino acids: CASSLSGGNGYTF.

V usage is TRBV28 and J usage is TRBJ2-1; D unclear. This CDR3 region has 12 residues. V was pared by 5 bases and J by 9 bases, with 11 bases between. The germline gives CDR1 MDHEN, CDR2 SYDVKM. The chain's CDR3 is CASSLGTGEQFF. CDR3 in DNA: TGTGCCAGCAGTCTCGGTACGGGTGAGCAGTTCTTC.

This rearrangement joins TRBV4-2 to TRBJ2-7; 7 nucleotides agree with TRBD2. CDR3 length equals 18 residues. Germline CDR1 and CDR2: LGHNA and YNFKEQ. Unmatched junction bases numbered 18, after V lost 0 bases and J lost 7 bases. CDR3 DNA: TGTGCCAGCAGCCAAGAGTTGTCCCGCAGCGGGAACCTACGAGAGCAGTACTTC. It codes for CASSQELSRSGNLREQYF.

The chain employs TRBV21-1 and TRBJ1-1. TRBV21-1 is an annotated pseudogene. The CDR3 is made up of 16 amino acids. The CDR3 reads CASSKELETGNTEAFF. The CDR3 region has the DNA TGTGCCAGCAGCAAAGAGCTAGAGACGGGGAACACTGAAGCTTTCTTT.

The chain links TRBV11-2 to TRBJ2-7; weak D call: TRBD2 (6 bases). The ends were cut back, 6 bases at V and 4 bases at J, with 10 bases in the middle. Germline assignment: CDR1 SGHAT and CDR2 FQNNGV. This CDR3 has 12 amino acids. CDR3 sequence (DNA): TGTGCCAGCAGGTCCGCGGGGTACGAGCAGTACTTC. Translating it yields CASRSAGYEQYF.

The gene calls are TRBV6-2 or TRBV6-3 and TRBJ2-3, with a possible D match to TRBD2 (5 bases). CDR3 length: 13 amino acids. Germline CDR1 and CDR2: MNHEY and SVGEGT. Trimming removed 4 bases from V and 2 bases from J, with 7 bases in between. CDR3 loop: CASSWTPTDTQYF. CDR3 DNA sequence: TGTGCCAGCAGTTGGACTCCCACAGATACGCAGTATTTT.

The chain has TRBV29-1 and TRBJ2-7, with D unclear. V was trimmed by 4 bases and J by 3 bases, leaving 10 bases between them. Germline lookup yields CDR1 SQVTM and CDR2 ANQGSEA. The CDR3 is 12 amino acids. The CDR3 is CSVGWVNYEQYF. The CDR3 DNA follows: TGCAGCGTTGGTTGGGTAAACTACGAGCAGTACTTC.

V gene TRBV9 combines with J gene TRBJ2-7, with 8 bases identical to TRBD2. The germline V gene has CDR1 SGDLS and CDR2 YYNGEE. Unmatched junction bases numbered 10, after V lost 2 bases and J lost 6 bases. This CDR3 comprises 15 residues. The DNA of the CDR3 is TGTGCCAGCAGCGTTTTACCCGGGACTAGTACCGAGCAGTACTTC. Residues: CASSVLPGTSTEQYF.

The chain is built from TRBV7-8 and TRBJ1-6; D uncertain. With 5 bases removed from V and 9 bases from J, the gap between germline ends came to 14 bases. Per germline, CDR1 SGHVS and CDR2 FQNEAQ. The CDR3 extends over 14 amino acids. For the CDR3, the DNA is TGTGCCAGCAGCCCGCGGCCCCTGGTTTCACCCCTCCACTTT. Amino acids: CASSPRPLVSPLHF.

The CDR3 DNA reads TGTGCCAGTAGTCCGTCACTGGGGAGCTCCTACAATGAGCAGTTCTTC. Protein sequence: CASSPSLGSSYNEQFF. The rearrangement links TRBV19 to TRBJ2-1, with a possible D match to TRBD2 (5 bases). This CDR3 spans 16 amino acids. Germline V gene sequence: CDR1 LNHDA, CDR2 SQIVND (reference sequence). V shed 5 bases and J shed 0 bases, with 14 bases lying between them. Looking up the rest from reference TRBV19 and TRBJ2-1 gives the full variable domain: DGGITQSPKYLFRKEGQNVTLSCEQNLNHDAMYWYRQDPGQGLRLIYYSQIVNDFQKGDIAEGYSVSREKKESFPLTVTSAQKNPTAFYLCASSPSLGSSYNEQFFGPGTRLTVL.

The chain employs TRBV12-5 and TRBJ2-2, with TRBD2 identical over 8 bases. J lost 1 base, V lost 1 base, and 8 bases had no gene match. The CDR3 is made up of 18 amino acids. The germline V gene has CDR1 LGHNT and CDR2 FRNRAP. CDR3 in DNA: TGTGCTAGTGGTTTGGCCGGCTTGACTAGCGAGAACACCGGGGAGCTGTTTTTT. Amino acids: CASGLAGLTSENTGELFF.